The 30 T cell receptor beta chains in this list originate from one sample, sequenced in a study of beta chain features in type 1 diabetes. The isolated RNA, all of it, was reverse transcribed, so expressed TCRB transcripts were what got sequenced. TCRdb's table, derived via immunoSEQ multiplex PCR, lists solely in-frame clones and lacks some. The profile covers more than 140,000 clones, with roughly 9.7% appearing a single time and 0.65% taken by the ten largest. Sequencing input: central memory CD4+ T cells from blood. Source of these receptors: a woman in her forties in good health.

This clone showed up just a few times. The chain joins TRBV6-5 to TRBJ2-3; maybe TRBD1 (6 bases). In germline, CDR1 is MNHEY, CDR2 SVGAGI. Trimming took 5 bases from V and 0 from J, leaving 12 bases between them. This CDR3 is built from 15 residues. The CDR3 region has the DNA TGTGCCAGCAGTCTCAGGGGTACTAGCACAGATACGCAGTATTTT. Residues: CASSLRGTSTDTQYF.

In DNA form, the CDR3 reads TGTGCCATCCGCAGCGGGGTGGGGACCCAGTACTTC. It is translated as CAIRSGVGTQYF. The chain recombines TRBV10-3 with TRBJ2-5; 7 bases align to TRBD2. Losses at the gene ends were 8 bases for V and 7 bases for J; bases not matched to a gene: 7. Germline assignment: CDR1 ENHRY and CDR2 SYGVKD. The CDR3 runs to 12 residues.

This clone has more than one count but fewer than ten. This rearrangement joins TRBV2 to TRBJ2-5, with D maybe TRBD1 (5 bases). There are 16 residues in the CDR3. Trimming stripped 6 bases from V and 1 base from J, with 18 bases between. Germline CDR1 SNHLY, CDR2 FYNNEI. CDR3: CASRDQTVGFQETQYF. Written as DNA, the CDR3 is TGTGCCAGCAGGGATCAGACAGTCGGCTTCCAAGAGACCCAGTACTTC.

The gene calls are TRBV5-1 and TRBJ2-5; 10 nucleotides line up with TRBD2. J gave up 5 bases and V 2 bases, and 6 bases lay outside the gene matches. The CDR3 is made up of 15 amino acids. Germline loops: CDR1 SGHRS, CDR2 YFSETQ. CDR3 coding DNA: TGCGCCAGCAGCTTAGGGACTAGCGTAGGGGAGACCCAGTACTTC. As protein: CASSLGTSVGETQYF. The whole variable domain, remainder taken from reference TRBV5-1 and TRBJ2-5, is KAGVTQTPRYLIKTRGQQVTLSCSPISGHRSVSWYQQTPGQGLQFLFEYFSETQRNKGNFPGRFSGRQFSNSRSEMNVSTLELGDSALYLCASSLGTSVGETQYFGPGTRLLVL.

This clone was seen ten or more times. The chain couples TRBV7-9 to TRBJ2-5; D remains ambiguous. There are 12 residues in the CDR3. Trimming stripped 4 bases from V and 4 bases from J, with 7 bases between. Germline V gene sequence: CDR1 SEHNR, CDR2 FQNEAQ (reference sequence). The CDR3 sequence is CASSWSAETQYF. The CDR3 region has the DNA TGTGCCAGCAGCTGGAGCGCAGAGACCCAGTACTTC.

The V and J genes are TRBV7-2 and TRBJ2-1; weak D call: TRBD2 (6 bases). Trimming removed 5 bases from V and 14 bases from J, with 22 bases in between. This CDR3 region has 14 residues. CDR1 and CDR2 from the germline V gene are SGHTA and FQGNSA. CDR3 sequence: CASSQNRDSLSKFF. DNA for the CDR3: TGTGCCAGCAGCCAGAACCGGGACTCTCTATCTAAGTTCTTC. Combining the CDR3 with reference TRBV7-2 and TRBJ2-1 gives the whole variable domain GAGVSQSPSNKVTEKGKDVELRCDPISGHTALYWYRQSLGQGLEFLIYFQGNSAPDKSGLPSDRFSAERTGGSVSTLTIQRTQQEDSAVYLCASSQNRDSLSKFFGPGTRLTVL.

The chain joins TRBV4-2 to TRBJ2-7, with 10 positions matching TRBD2. Trimming took 6 bases from V and 5 from J; bases not matched to a gene: 7. Per the germline V gene, CDR1 is LGHNA and CDR2 is YNFKEQ. The CDR3 is made up of 14 amino acids. CDR3 sequence reads: CASSRAGGFDEQYF. The CDR3 nucleotides read TGTGCCAGCAGTAGAGCGGGGGGGTTCGACGAGCAGTACTTC.

The chain couples TRBV5-6 to TRBJ1-2, with a weak D call TRBD1 (6 bases). Germline V gives CDR1 SGHDT, CDR2 YYEEEE. V lost 4 bases and J lost 4, with 14 bases in between. The CDR3 has 14 residues. The CDR3 reads CASSPRTAVYGYTF. CDR3 DNA sequence: TGTGCCAGCAGCCCGAGGACAGCCGTCTATGGCTACACCTTC. The full variable domain, completed using reference TRBV5-6 and TRBJ1-2, is DAGVTQSPTHLIKTRGQQVTLRCSPKSGHDTVSWYQQALGQGPQFIFQYYEEEERQRGNFPDRFSGHQFPNYSSELNVNALLLGDSALYLCASSPRTAVYGYTFGSGTRLTVV.

As DNA, the CDR3 is TGTGCCAGCAGCTTAGAAGGGGCCAGTTTGCACGAGCAGTACTTC. It translates to CASSLEGASLHEQYF. The chain links TRBV11-1 to TRBJ2-7; weak D call: TRBD1 (5 bases). The CDR3 contains 15 residues. Trimming left V 1 base short and J 5 bases short, with 15 bases between. The V gene's germline CDR1 is SGHAT and CDR2 FQDESV (reference sequence).

There are many counts of this clone. This chain connects TRBV7-2 to TRBJ2-3, with a tentative D call TRBD2 (6 bases). Germline lookup yields CDR1 SGHTA and CDR2 FQGNSA. V dropped 3 bases and J dropped 10 bases, with 14 bases sitting between them. The CDR3 length is 13 residues. CDR3 bases: TGTGCCAGCAGCTTGGGGCGGGGCGGGCCGCAGTATTTT. Amino acid sequence: CASSLGRGGPQYF. Drawing the rest from reference TRBV7-2 and TRBJ2-3, the complete variable domain is GAGVSQSPSNKVTEKGKDVELRCDPISGHTALYWYRQSLGQGLEFLIYFQGNSAPDKSGLPSDRFSAERTGGSVSTLTIQRTQQEDSAVYLCASSLGRGGPQYFGPGTRLTVL.

The chain combines TRBV13 with TRBJ2-2; D call uncertain. CDR1 and CDR2 from the germline V gene are PRHDT and FYEKMQ (reference sequence). Trimming took 2 bases from V and 2 from J, leaving 6 bases between them. The CDR3 spans 14 residues. DNA for the CDR3: TGTGCCAGCAGCTTAAACAGCAACACCGGGGAGCTGTTTTTT. Its protein product is CASSLNSNTGELFF.

At least ten counts were recorded for this clone. The chain links TRBV19 to TRBJ2-2; 7 bases agree with TRBD2. Germline V gene lookup returns CDR1 LNHDA and CDR2 SQIVND (reference sequence). Germline trimming cut 11 bases from V and 3 bases from J; bases unmatched to any gene: 9. The CDR3 loop spans 14 amino acids. The chain's CDR3 is CACAWGGYTGELFF. CDR3 coding DNA: TGTGCCTGCGCCTGGGGGGGGTACACCGGGGAGCTGTTTTTT.

The V gene is TRBV2, the J gene TRBJ1-6; D may be TRBD1 (6 bases). The ends were cut back, 7 bases at V and 4 bases at J, with 11 bases in the middle. Looked up from germline, CDR1 is SNHLY and CDR2 is FYNNEI. This CDR3 is built from 14 residues. This chain's CDR3 is CASTKQGYNSPLHF. The CDR3 region has the DNA TGTGCCAGCACCAAGCAGGGGTATAATTCACCCCTCCACTTT. Based on the CDR3 plus reference TRBV2 and TRBJ1-6, the full variable domain is EPEVTQTPSHQVTQMGQEVILRCVPISNHLYFYWYRQILGQKVEFLVSFYNNEISEKSEIFDDQFSVERPDGSNFTLKIRSTKLEDSAMYFCASTKQGYNSPLHFGNGTRLTVT.

Turning to this clone: Distinct nucleotide sequences in the sample also encode this CDR3. The CDR3 DNA reads as TGCGCCAGCAGCTTAGCGGGGGGAGAGACCCAGTACTTC. Its protein product is CASSLAGGETQYF. The chain links TRBV5-1 to TRBJ2-5; 9 bases line up with TRBD2. The CDR3 runs 13 residues. Per the germline V gene, CDR1 is SGHRS and CDR2 is YFSETQ. Losses at the gene ends were 2 bases for V and 4 bases for J; bases not matched to a gene: 0.

V usage is TRBV5-1 and J usage is TRBJ2-5, with 9 bases matching TRBD1. This CDR3 has 16 residues. V gave up 5 bases and J gave up 0 bases; unmatched junction bases: 8. Germline CDR1 is SGHRS and CDR2 is YFSETQ. DNA of the CDR3: TGCGCCAGCAGACGGACAGGGGCACTCCACCAAGAGACCCAGTACTTC. Protein sequence: CASRRTGALHQETQYF.

This clone was picked up a small number of times. The chain employs TRBV4-1 and TRBJ2-5, with a weak D call TRBD1 (5 bases). Germline values: CDR1 MGHRA, CDR2 YSYEKL. Trimming cost V 0 bases and J 2 bases, with 10 bases left between them. This CDR3 has 15 amino acids. CDR3 region: CASSQEGAAQETQYF. The CDR3 coding sequence is TGCGCCAGCAGCCAAGAAGGGGCCGCACAAGAGACCCAGTACTTC.

The J gene is TRBJ1-2, the V gene TRBV11-2; no clear D gene. The V end lost 3 bases, the J end lost 7 bases, and 6 bases lay between the germline ends. Germline CDR1 is SGHAT and CDR2 is FQNNGV. The CDR3 runs 11 residues. The CDR3 region is CASSFAGGYTF. For the CDR3, the DNA is TGTGCCAGCAGCTTCGCGGGTGGCTACACCTTC.

The rearrangement uses TRBV5-5 and TRBJ1-2; 7 bases fit TRBD1. The CDR3 sequence is 14 residues long. V was clipped by 4 bases and J by 7 bases; unmatched bases: 10. Germline loops: CDR1 SGHKS, CDR2 YYEKEE (reference sequence). The CDR3 spells CASSNVGRGLGYTF. The DNA for the CDR3 is TGTGCCAGCAGCAACGTGGGTAGGGGGCTTGGCTACACCTTC.

This clone was found a few times. The chain combines TRBV11-2 with TRBJ2-5; 10 bases match TRBD2. The CDR3 totals 15 residues. Germline CDR1 is SGHAT and CDR2 is FQNNGV. Trimming removed 1 base from V and 6 bases from J; junction bases left unmatched: 5. The CDR3 nucleotides read TGTGCCAGCAGCTTAGCCCTAGCGGGGGAGAAGACCCAGTACTTC. Translation: CASSLALAGEKTQYF. The entire variable domain, with the rest obtained from reference TRBV11-2 and TRBJ2-5, is as follows: EAGVAQSPRYKIIEKRQSVAFWCNPISGHATLYWYQQILGQGPKLLIQFQNNGVVDDSQLPKDRFSAERLKGVDSTLKIQPAKLEDSAVYLCASSLALAGEKTQYFGPGTRLLVL.

This clone was seen repeatedly, ten times or more. The rearrangement joins TRBV4-3 to TRBJ2-6, with D perhaps matching TRBD1 (5 bases). CDR3 size: 16 residues. V shed 5 bases and J shed 0 bases, with 11 bases lying between them. The germline V gene has CDR1 LGHNA and CDR2 YSLEER. In DNA form, the CDR3 reads TGCGCCAGCAGCGATGCAGGGCCCTCTGGGGCCAACGTCCTGACTTTC. Translated, it gives CASSDAGPSGANVLTF.

This clone was counted between two and nine times. The chain uses TRBV18 and TRBJ2-4; the match to TRBD1 covers 11 bases. This CDR3 comprises 17 residues. Germline CDR1 is KGHSH and CDR2 is LQKENI. J lost 2 bases, V lost 4 bases, and 7 bases had no gene match. CDR3 DNA: TGTGCCAGCTCACTATCCCGGGACAGGGGGACCAAAAACATTCAGTACTTC. Encoded protein: CASSLSRDRGTKNIQYF.

For the CDR3, the DNA is TGTGCCAGCCCAATACAGACCCAGGGTGATTCACCCCTCCACTTT. Translation gives CASPIQTQGDSPLHF. The gene calls are TRBV18 and TRBJ1-6; D is possibly TRBD1 (5 bases). This CDR3 has 15 residues. The ends were cut back, 8 bases at V and 8 bases at J, with 19 bases in the middle. Germline CDR1 KGHSH, CDR2 LQKENI. Supplemented by reference TRBV18 and TRBJ1-6, the full variable domain reads NAGVMQNPRHLVRRRGQEARLRCSPMKGHSHVYWYRQLPEEGLKFMVYLQKENIIDESGMPKERFSAEFPKEGPSILRIQQVVRGDSAAYFCASPIQTQGDSPLHFGNGTRLTVT.

This clone was counted a few times. This rearrangement joins TRBV5-1 to TRBJ2-7, with D tentatively TRBD2 (6 bases). The germline CDR1 and CDR2 sequences are SGHRS and YFSETQ. This CDR3 has 13 residues. Trimming cost V 2 bases and J 6 bases, with 12 bases left between them. The CDR3 DNA reads as TGCGCCAGCAGCTTTACGGGGGTCGGCGAGCAGTACTTC. Translated: CASSFTGVGEQYF.

This clone turned up a few times. The chain uses TRBV29-1 and TRBJ2-7, with 9 positions matching TRBD1. Germline lookup yields CDR1 SQVTM and CDR2 ANQGSEA. Unmatched junction bases numbered 2, after V lost 6 bases and J lost 5 bases. There are 11 residues in the CDR3. The chain's CDR3 is CSVDRGHEQYF. The CDR3 coding sequence is TGCAGCGTGGACAGGGGACACGAGCAGTACTTC.

This clone was seen more than once but under ten times. As DNA, the CDR3 is TGTGCCAGCAGCCAAGGGACTAGTGGGTTACAGTACTTC. Protein sequence: CASSQGTSGLQYF. V gene TRBV11-2 combines with J gene TRBJ2-7; 8 positions agree with TRBD2. Germline CDR1 reads SGHAT; CDR2 reads FQNNGV. The CDR3 has 13 residues. The trim removed 5 bases at V and 10 bases at J, leaving 10 bases unmatched. Full variable domain (remainder filled in from reference TRBV11-2 and TRBJ2-7): EAGVAQSPRYKIIEKRQSVAFWCNPISGHATLYWYQQILGQGPKLLIQFQNNGVVDDSQLPKDRFSAERLKGVDSTLKIQPAKLEDSAVYLCASSQGTSGLQYFGPGTRLTVT.

V usage is TRBV6-5 and J usage is TRBJ1-2; D perhaps matches TRBD1 (6 bases). This CDR3 region has 11 residues. Germline V gives CDR1 MNHEY, CDR2 SVGAGI. The V end was cut by 6 bases, the J end by 7 bases, with 9 bases between. The CDR3 DNA reads TGTGCCAGCAGAAAACAGGGTGGCTACACCTTC. This translates into CASRKQGGYTF.

This clone occurred many times. This rearrangement joins TRBV7-2 to TRBJ2-7, with 7 bases lining up with TRBD1. The V gene end was trimmed by 4 bases and the J gene end by 3 bases; junction bases not matched to a gene: 6. The germline gives CDR1 SGHTA, CDR2 FQGNSA. This CDR3 contains 14 residues. The CDR3 nucleotides are TGTGCCAGCAGCTCCCCGACAGGGTTCTACGAGCAGTACTTC. Residues: CASSSPTGFYEQYF.

The genes are TRBV10-1 and TRBJ1-2; 10 positions agree with TRBD1. The trim removed 6 bases at V and 9 bases at J, leaving 7 bases unmatched. The V gene's germline CDR1 is WNHNN and CDR2 SYGVQD (reference sequence). This CDR3 is 13 amino acids long. The CDR3 DNA is TGCGCCAGCAGCCCCGGGACAGGGGATCGCTACACCTTC. Amino acids: CASSPGTGDRYTF.

The rearrangement links TRBV7-2 to TRBJ1-2; weak D call: TRBD1 (5 bases). Germline-derived CDR1 and CDR2 are SGHTA and FQGNSA. The germline V and J ends were trimmed by 7 bases and 4 bases, with 19 bases remaining between them. There are 15 residues in the CDR3. The CDR3 nucleotides read TGTGCCAGCACCAAGGGGCCAGACAGTTCCTATGGCTACACCTTC. This gives the protein CASTKGPDSSYGYTF.

The chain links TRBV6-1 to TRBJ1-1; D gene unclear. Trimming removed 0 bases from V and 1 base from J, with 12 bases in between. CDR3 length: 16 amino acids. Germline V gives CDR1 MNHNS, CDR2 SASEGT. The CDR3 reads CASSEATTRENTEAFF. CDR3 DNA: TGTGCCAGCAGTGAAGCTACGACCCGGGAGAACACTGAAGCTTTCTTT.